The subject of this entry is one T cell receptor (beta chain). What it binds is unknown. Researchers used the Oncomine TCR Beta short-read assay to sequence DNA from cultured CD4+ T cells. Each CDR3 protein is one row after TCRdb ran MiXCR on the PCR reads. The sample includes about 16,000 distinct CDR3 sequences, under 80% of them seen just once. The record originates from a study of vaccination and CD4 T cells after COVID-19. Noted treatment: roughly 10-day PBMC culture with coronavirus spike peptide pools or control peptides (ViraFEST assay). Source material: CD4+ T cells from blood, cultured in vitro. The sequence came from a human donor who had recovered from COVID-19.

The CDR3 sequence: CASSLEAPGVGTYEQYF. DNA for the CDR3: TGTGCCAGCAGCTTGGAGGCACCGGGCGTCGGGACCTACGAGCAGTACTTC. This chain uses TRBV5-4 with TRBJ2-7, with D possibly being TRBD2 (5 bases). Trimming stripped 0 bases from V and 2 bases from J, with 18 bases between. The CDR3 has 17 amino acids. Germline-derived CDR1 and CDR2 are SGHNT and YYREEE (reference sequence).